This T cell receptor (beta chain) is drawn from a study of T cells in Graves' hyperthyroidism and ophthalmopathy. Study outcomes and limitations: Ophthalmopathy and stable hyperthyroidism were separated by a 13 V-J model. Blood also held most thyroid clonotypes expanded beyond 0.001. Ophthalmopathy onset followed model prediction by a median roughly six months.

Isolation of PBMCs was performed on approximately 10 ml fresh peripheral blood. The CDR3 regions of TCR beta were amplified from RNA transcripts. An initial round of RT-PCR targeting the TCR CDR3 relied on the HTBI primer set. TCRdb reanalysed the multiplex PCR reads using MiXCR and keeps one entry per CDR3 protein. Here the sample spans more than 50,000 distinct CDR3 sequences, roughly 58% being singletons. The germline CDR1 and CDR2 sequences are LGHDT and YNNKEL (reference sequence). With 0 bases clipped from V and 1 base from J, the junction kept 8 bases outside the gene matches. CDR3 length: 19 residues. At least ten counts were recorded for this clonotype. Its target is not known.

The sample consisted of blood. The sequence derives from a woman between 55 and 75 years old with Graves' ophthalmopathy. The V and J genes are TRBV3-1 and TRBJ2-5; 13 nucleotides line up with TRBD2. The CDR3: CASSQERWTSGGLQETQYF. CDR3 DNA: TGTGCCAGCAGCCAAGAGAGGTGGACTAGCGGGGGCCTCCAAGAGACCCAGTACTTC.